The clone carrying this T cell receptor beta chain was recorded at least ten times. Its antigen is unknown. The source of the sample is a study of beta chain features in type 1 diabetes. Findings of the study overall: Type 1 diabetes patients had moderately but significantly shorter TCRB CDR3s in all four CD4+ subsets. Cells expressing TCR highly could be over-represented by cDNA sequencing.

The CDR3 consists of 14 residues. Trimming took 7 bases from V and 6 from J, leaving 16 bases between them. All of the isolated RNA was reverse transcribed, so expressed TCRB transcripts were sequenced. Libraries were prepared by immunoSEQ multiplex PCR; TCRdb keeps only in-frame clonotypes and omits some of them. This sample yields under 200,000 clones, of which about 9% are seen a single time; more than 0.45% belongs to the top ten. The gene calls are TRBV23-1 and TRBJ1-5, with a weak D call TRBD1 (5 bases). TRBV23-1 is designated an ORF whose function remains uncertain. The clonotype comes from a young woman with type 1 diabetes. Source material: central memory CD4+ T cells from blood. In DNA form, the CDR3 reads TGCGCCAGCATCCCAGACAGTTCCGGTCAGCCCCAGCATTTT. It codes for CASIPDSSGQPQHF.